This T cell receptor (beta chain) was identified in a study of shared clonotypes between healthy human individuals. TCRdb keeps only in-frame clones here, not all; method: immunoSEQ multiplex PCR. In the table there are about 1 million clones, roughly 70% of which are singletons. CDR1 and CDR2 from the germline V gene are LNHDA and SQIVND (reference sequence). CDR3 length: 16 residues. V was pared by 5 bases and J by 8 bases, with 14 bases of the junction left unmatched. The split of CD4+ cells yielded CD45RA+ naive and CD45RA-negative memory subsets. The receptor was derived from a man between 18 and 35 years old in good health. Sequencing was performed on memory CD4+ T cells sorted from blood. This sample's subset: CD45RA-negative fraction. The rearrangement joins TRBV19 to TRBJ1-1; 10 positions agree with TRBD1. The CDR3 nucleotides read TGTGCCAGTAGTCCCATCACCGGGACAGGGGCCTCGGAAGCTTTCTTT. It encodes CASSPITGTGASEAFF.